These T cell receptor beta chains were read from a single sample in a study of cytomegalovirus exposure and HLA in healthy donors. Measured with immunoSEQ multiplex PCR; TCRdb has only the in-frame clones, and not every one. The data hold around 140,000 clones, with around 78% observed a single time. Sequencing input: PBMCs. The source is a middle-aged man in good health and CMV-seronegative. CDR3s include the opening cysteine and the closing phenylalanine or tryptophan. Fields, in order: clone size, V gene, D gene, J gene, CDR3 length, CDR3 protein, CDR3 DNA. D genes are given only for firm matches. Some rows mark clone size as missing; the rest say once, few, many or name a class of expanded clone.

abundance: NA; v_gene: TRBV5-5; d_gene: TRBD2; j_gene: TRBJ2-7; len: 14; CDR3aa: CASSSNAGEREQYF; CDR3nt: TGTGCCAGCAGCTCCAACGCGGGGGAGAGGGAGCAGTACTTC
abundance: NA; v_gene: TRBV9; d_gene: NA; j_gene: TRBJ1-4; len: 14; CDR3aa: CASSVGGDNEKLFF; CDR3nt: TGTGCCAGCAGCGTAGGAGGTGATAATGAAAAACTGTTTTTT
abundance: once; v_gene: TRBV10-3; d_gene: TRBD1; j_gene: TRBJ1-5; len: 17; CDR3aa: CAISDGQGGGSNQPQHF; CDR3nt: TGTGCCATCAGTGACGGACAGGGGGGTGGTAGCAATCAGCCCCAGCATTTT
abundance: NA; v_gene: TRBV7-2; d_gene: TRBD1; j_gene: TRBJ1-2; len: 14; CDR3aa: CASSIPTGVIGYTF; CDR3nt: TGTGCCAGCAGCATCCCGACAGGGGTGATTGGCTACACCTTC
abundance: once; v_gene: TRBV5-1; d_gene: NA; j_gene: TRBJ2-1; len: 15; CDR3aa: CASSRQTSSYNEQFF; CDR3nt: TGCGCCAGCAGCCGACAGACTAGCTCCTACAATGAGCAGTTCTTC
abundance: NA; v_gene: TRBV23-1; d_gene: TRBD2; j_gene: TRBJ2-3; len: 19; CDR3aa: CASSPNNTGGGLAGNTQYF; CDR3nt: TGCGCCAGCAGTCCAAACAACACAGGGGGGGGACTAGCGGGTAATACGCAGTATTTT
abundance: NA; v_gene: TRBV19; d_gene: NA; j_gene: TRBJ1-2; len: 10; CDR3aa: CASNRDGYTF; CDR3nt: TGTGCCAGTAACAGAGATGGCTACACCTTC
abundance: NA; v_gene: TRBV6-4; d_gene: TRBD1; j_gene: TRBJ2-2; len: 14; CDR3aa: CASSGTGDTGELFF; CDR3nt: TGTGCCAGCAGTGGGACAGGGGACACCGGGGAGCTGTTTTTT
abundance: once; v_gene: TRBV2; d_gene: TRBD1; j_gene: TRBJ2-7; len: 14; CDR3aa: CASSDDRGFYEQYF; CDR3nt: TGTGCCAGCAGTGACGACAGGGGATTTTACGAGCAGTACTTC
abundance: NA; v_gene: TRBV7-2; d_gene: TRBD2; j_gene: TRBJ2-3; len: 17; CDR3aa: CASSLRLAGDGSDTQYF; CDR3nt: TGTGCCAGCAGCTTACGTCTAGCGGGAGACGGGTCAGATACGCAGTATTTT
abundance: NA; v_gene: TRBV5-1; d_gene: TRBD2; j_gene: TRBJ2-5; len: 14; CDR3aa: CASSGGTSGETQYF; CDR3nt: TGCGCCAGCAGCGGCGGGACTAGTGGAGAGACCCAGTACTTC
abundance: NA; v_gene: TRBV6-1; d_gene: TRBD1; j_gene: TRBJ1-2; len: 13; CDR3aa: CASRRTGGYGYTF; CDR3nt: TGTGCCAGCAGAAGGACAGGAGGTTATGGCTACACCTTC
abundance: once; v_gene: TRBV5-6; d_gene: NA; j_gene: TRBJ2-7; len: 14; CDR3aa: CASSFRGGSYEQYF; CDR3nt: TGTGCCAGCAGCTTTCGGGGAGGTTCCTACGAGCAGTACTTC
abundance: few; v_gene: TRBV4-3; d_gene: NA; j_gene: TRBJ2-1; len: 16; CDR3aa: CASSQQASASWGEQFF; CDR3nt: TGCGCCAGCAGCCAACAAGCTAGCGCCTCCTGGGGTGAGCAGTTCTTC
abundance: NA; v_gene: TRBV7-3; d_gene: TRBD2; j_gene: TRBJ2-7; len: 15; CDR3aa: CASSSGLAGAHEQYF; CDR3nt: TGTGCCAGCAGTTCCGGACTAGCGGGGGCCCACGAGCAGTACTTC